Presented here are 22 T cell receptor beta chains from one specimen sequenced in a study of OX40 agonist ivuxolimab in advanced cancers. Some clones are missing from TCRdb's copy, which holds only in-frame ones; the method was immunoSEQ multiplex PCR. In the table there are nearly 70,000 clones, 70% to 90% of which are singletons. Here the sequenced sample was CD4+ or CD8+ T cells sorted from blood, taken in a trial of the OX40 agonist ivuxolimab. These receptors all stem from an adult with an advanced solid tumor such as melanoma, head and neck, liver or kidney cancer.

The rearrangement links TRBV28 to TRBJ1-2; D is unclear. The CDR3 is made up of 14 amino acids. V was shortened by 7 bases and J by 3 bases, with 15 bases between the two germline ends. CDR1 MDHEN and CDR2 SYDVKM come from the germline V gene. This CDR3 is CASKTLSVDYGYTF. The CDR3 DNA is TGTGCCAGCAAGACACTTAGCGTTGACTATGGCTACACCTTC.

This chain links TRBV6-5 with TRBJ1-3; maybe TRBD1 (5 bases). In germline, CDR1 is MNHEY, CDR2 SVGAGI. The CDR3 has 14 amino acids. V lost 0 bases and J 2 bases, leaving 5 bases between the germline ends. CDR3 sequence (DNA): TGTGCCAGCAGTTACTCAGGGGCTGGAAACACCATATATTTT. It encodes CASSYSGAGNTIYF.

The rearrangement links TRBV14 to TRBJ1-2, with no clear D. In germline, CDR1 is SGHDN, CDR2 FVKESK. Trimming pared 0 bases from V and 8 bases from J, leaving 10 bases between. This CDR3 has 13 residues. As DNA, the CDR3 is TGTGCCAGCAGCCAAGATGTAAGAGGAGGCTACACCTTC. As protein: CASSQDVRGGYTF.

This rearrangement joins TRBV28 to TRBJ1-3; a weak D match, TRBD2 (5 bases). The J call may be faulty, since TRBJ2-2 better matches the DNA end. Germline V gives CDR1 MDHEN, CDR2 SYDVKM. The CDR3 contains 13 residues. This CDR3 is CASSSLAVGELFF. CDR3 nucleotide sequence: TGTGCCAGCAGTTCGCTAGCTGTCGGGGAGCTGTTTTTT.

V usage is TRBV28 and J usage is TRBJ1-2; maybe TRBD1 (6 bases). Between the trimmed V and J ends, which lost 10 bases and 4 bases, there was a span of 13 bases. This CDR3 has 12 amino acids. CDR1 and CDR2 from the germline V gene are MDHEN and SYDVKM. CDR3 DNA: TGTGCCACCGGACAGAGGACCTATGGCTACACCTTC. Translation: CATGQRTYGYTF.

This clone was recorded once. The chain carries TRBV5-4 and TRBJ1-3; 8 nucleotides line up with TRBD1. This CDR3 contains 13 residues. Trimming removed 3 bases from V and 4 bases from J; junction bases left unmatched: 0. Germline-derived CDR1 and CDR2 are SGHNT and YYREEE (reference sequence). CDR3 protein: CASSWTGGNTIYF. Written as DNA, the CDR3 is TGTGCCAGCAGCTGGACAGGGGGAAACACCATATATTTT.

The rearrangement joins TRBV10-3 to TRBJ2-2, with 9 nucleotides matching TRBD1. CDR3 size: 15 residues. V was pared by 7 bases and J by 6 bases, with 9 bases of the junction left unmatched. Looked up from germline, CDR1 is ENHRY and CDR2 is SYGVKD. The CDR3 coding sequence is TGTGCCATCAACCGCGGGACAGGGACCGCCGGGGAGCTGTTTTTT. Its protein is CAINRGTGTAGELFF.

The V gene is TRBV10-3, the J gene TRBJ1-2; TRBD1 is a possible D gene (6 bases). The CDR3 runs to 12 residues. Per the germline V gene, CDR1 is ENHRY and CDR2 is SYGVKD. Trimming removed 3 bases from V and 7 bases from J, with 9 bases in between. The CDR3 sequence: CAISEGGVGYTF. CDR3 nucleotides: TGTGCCATCAGTGAAGGGGGTGTTGGCTACACCTTC.

This clone showed up just once. The chain links TRBV7-9 to TRBJ2-1; tentatively, D is TRBD2 (5 bases). V shed 9 bases and J shed 8 bases, with 14 bases lying between them. The germline CDR1 and CDR2 sequences are SEHNR and FQNEAQ (reference sequence). This CDR3 is 12 amino acids long. Here the CDR3 reads CARAGSSDEQFF. CDR3 coding DNA: TGTGCCAGAGCTGGGAGTAGCGATGAGCAGTTCTTC.

This clone was seen only once. This rearrangement joins TRBV19 to TRBJ1-2; D not resolved. Germline V gene data show CDR1 as LNHDA and CDR2 as SQIVND (reference sequence). The CDR3 is 22 amino acids. Deletions cut 4 bases from V and 4 bases from J, with 37 bases between. CDR3 DNA sequence: TGTGCCAGTAGTACCTTTATGTTCGATCCAGGCTCTCGCGACACCCCCTTCTATGGCTACACCTTC. Translating it yields CASSTFMFDPGSRDTPFYGYTF. The full variable domain, with the rest looked up from reference TRBV19 and TRBJ1-2, is DGGITQSPKYLFRKEGQNVTLSCEQNLNHDAMYWYRQDPGQGLRLIYYSQIVNDFQKGDIAEGYSVSREKKESFPLTVTSAQKNPTAFYLCASSTFMFDPGSRDTPFYGYTFGSGTRLTVV.

This clone was counted between two and nine times. The chain uses TRBV19 and TRBJ1-5; D unclear. V lost 6 bases and J lost 9, with 15 bases in between. CDR1 LNHDA and CDR2 SQIVND come from the germline V gene (reference sequence). The CDR3 is 13 residues long. This CDR3 is CASSPTTRPPQHF. CDR3 nucleotide sequence: TGTGCCAGTAGCCCAACGACTAGACCGCCCCAGCATTTT.

The chain joins TRBV5-1 to TRBJ2-3, with TRBD2 matching over 8 bases. CDR3 length: 15 residues. Trimming at V came to 9 bases and at J to 4 bases, leaving 13 bases not matched to a gene. The germline V gene encodes CDR1 SGHRS and CDR2 YFSETQ. The CDR3 is CATSGGLRFADTQYF. CDR3 DNA: TGCGCCACCTCGGGGGGGCTTAGATTCGCAGATACGCAGTATTTT.

This chain connects TRBV5-1 to TRBJ2-2; D ambiguous. Trimming removed 0 bases at V and 2 bases at J, with 11 bases between. In germline, CDR1 is SGHRS, CDR2 YFSETQ. The CDR3 runs to 16 residues. The CDR3 DNA sequence: TGCGCCAGCAGCTTGGTATCCCAAAGTAACACCGGGGAGCTGTTTTTT. Translated, it gives CASSLVSQSNTGELFF.

The rearrangement links TRBV6-1 to TRBJ1-2; D gene uncertain. Deletions cut 4 bases from V and 2 bases from J, with 2 bases between. The V gene's germline CDR1 is MNHNS and CDR2 SASEGT. The CDR3 covers 11 residues. The CDR3 reads CASSANYGYTF. The DNA for the CDR3 is TGTGCCAGCAGTGCCAACTATGGCTACACCTTC.

V gene TRBV7-2 combines with J gene TRBJ2-5, with a possible D match to TRBD1 (5 bases). The V gene lost 2 bases and the J gene lost 5 bases, with 12 bases spanning the gap. The CDR3 runs 14 residues. Germline CDR1 and CDR2: SGHTA and FQGNSA. As DNA, the CDR3 is TGTGCCAGCAGCTTAATCCAGGGTCGTGAGACCCAGTACTTC. Translated, it gives CASSLIQGRETQYF.

V usage is TRBV29-1 and J usage is TRBJ2-7; TRBD1 might be the D (5 bases). Trimming removed 4 bases from V and 3 bases from J, with 10 bases in between. The CDR3 has 12 residues. CDR1 and CDR2 from the germline V gene are SQVTM and ANQGSEA. CDR3 nucleotide sequence: TGCAGCGTTGGGGCAGGGATCTACGAGCAGTACTTC. Translation: CSVGAGIYEQYF.

This chain connects TRBV4-1 to TRBJ1-5; D uncertain. V dropped 2 bases and J dropped 2 bases, with 13 bases sitting between them. The germline V gene has CDR1 MGHRA and CDR2 YSYEKL. CDR3 length: 16 amino acids. In nucleotides, the CDR3 is TGCGCCAGCAGCCAAACCAGACTCCGAGGCAATCAGCCCCAGCATTTT. Its protein is CASSQTRLRGNQPQHF.

V gene TRBV28 combines with J gene TRBJ1-5; no clear D gene. Germline CDR1 is MDHEN and CDR2 is SYDVKM. The CDR3 loop spans 13 amino acids. Between the trimmed V and J ends, which lost 11 bases and 0 bases, there was a span of 11 bases. In nucleotides, the CDR3 is TGTGCCGTCGCGAGATATAGCAATCAGCCCCAGCATTTT. Protein: CAVARYSNQPQHF. Full variable domain (remainder filled in from reference TRBV28 and TRBJ1-5): DVKVTQSSRYLVKRTGEKVFLECVQDMDHENMFWYRQDPGLGLRLIYFSYDVKMKEKGDIPEGYSVSREKKERFSLILESASTNQTSMYLCAVARYSNQPQHFGDGTRLSIL.

This chain connects TRBV7-9 to TRBJ1-6; 8 bases are shared with TRBD1. V lost 5 bases, J lost 11 bases, and 11 bases stayed unmatched. This CDR3 spans 15 amino acids. Germline values: CDR1 SEHNR, CDR2 FQNEAQ (reference sequence). CDR3: CASSPSDREVTPLHF. The CDR3 DNA follows: TGTGCCAGCAGCCCCTCGGACAGGGAAGTTACACCCCTCCACTTT.

The rearrangement links TRBV5-1 to TRBJ2-5; D unresolved. The CDR3 loop spans 15 amino acids. The V gene's germline CDR1 is SGHRS and CDR2 YFSETQ. The V end lost 0 bases, the J end lost 1 base, and 10 bases lay between the germline ends. CDR3 sequence reads: CASSLAQVVQETQYF. The CDR3 DNA follows: TGCGCCAGCAGCTTGGCCCAGGTGGTCCAAGAGACCCAGTACTTC. Full variable domain (remainder filled in from reference TRBV5-1 and TRBJ2-5): KAGVTQTPRYLIKTRGQQVTLSCSPISGHRSVSWYQQTPGQGLQFLFEYFSETQRNKGNFPGRFSGRQFSNSRSEMNVSTLELGDSALYLCASSLAQVVQETQYFGPGTRLLVL.

This CDR3 reads CASSMGNALHF. CDR3 coding DNA: TGTGCCAGTAGTATGGGTAACGCCCTCCACTTT. The chain recombines TRBV19 with TRBJ1-6; no reliable D call. The CDR3 runs 11 residues. Trimming removed 3 bases at V and 14 bases at J, with 8 bases between. Germline V gene lookup returns CDR1 LNHDA and CDR2 SQIVND (reference sequence). The full variable domain, in which reference TRBV19 and TRBJ1-6 provide the parts outside the CDR3, is DGGITQSPKYLFRKEGQNVTLSCEQNLNHDAMYWYRQDPGQGLRLIYYSQIVNDFQKGDIAEGYSVSREKKESFPLTVTSAQKNPTAFYLCASSMGNALHFGNGTRLTVT.

The V gene is TRBV2, the J gene TRBJ2-1; TRBD2 might be the D (5 bases). Germline V gene sequence: CDR1 SNHLY, CDR2 FYNNEI. This CDR3 is 11 amino acids long. Trimming stripped 7 bases from V and 10 bases from J, with 11 bases between. The CDR3 DNA sequence: TGTGCCAGCATGGAGGACGTCGAGCAGTTCTTC. It is translated as CASMEDVEQFF.